A single sample is the source of the 13 T cell receptor beta chains below, sequenced in a study of tissue T cells after allogeneic stem cell transplantation (dated by TCRdb to between 2022 and 2023). Preparation of the library involved the immunoSEQ multiplex PCR assay. Not all clones reach the TCRdb copy of this immuneACCESS table, which keeps in-frame sequences only. Checked studies attribute under half of the gap to unresolved V genes and leave the rest unexplained. This sample comprises around 6,000 clones, around 47% of them detected only once. The ten largest make up under 3% of the sample. The time point label on this specimen signifies: mouse harvest day 7 after allogeneic transplant. Each mouse graft, delivered by tail vein injection, combined 10^6 splenic CD5+ T cells with 10^7 T-cell-depleted bone marrow cells. Input material: skin. The receptors shown here come from a female BALB/c mouse given C57BL/6 T cells with graft-versus-host disease after an allogeneic hematopoietic cell transplant.

As regards this clone: Each gene name is a mouse one. The read comes to an end 1 residue before the CDR3 does, leaving the germline J gene to fill in the end. V and J are TRBV16 and TRBJ2-2; no clear D gene. Germline CDR1 and CDR2: SGHSA and FRNQAP. Trimming cost V 0 bases and J 0 bases, with 2 bases left between them. CDR3 length equals 14 residues. The CDR3 is CASSLDSNTGQLYF. The covered CDR3 bases are TGTGCAAGCAGCTTAGATTCAAACACCGGGCAGCTCTAC.

This clone was picked up a small number of times. Gene labels here are mouse ones. The read ends 1 residue before the CDR3 terminus; that terminus is restored from the germline J gene. The J gene is TRBJ1-2, the V gene TRBV12-2; 7 nucleotides match TRBD1. Per germline, CDR1 SGHLS and CDR2 HYDKME. Germline trimming cut 3 bases from V and 1 base from J; bases unmatched to any gene: 1. CDR3 length equals 13 residues. CDR3 DNA (partial): TGTGCCAGCTCTGGGGACAGAAACTCCGACTACACC. As protein: CASSGDRNSDYT. The whole CDR3 region reads CASSGDRNSDYTF.

A note on this clone: Gene names are the mouse ones. The missing CDR3 end, 1 residue past where the read stops, is filled in from the germline J gene. The V gene is TRBV29, the J gene TRBJ2-4, with D perhaps TRBD1 (5 bases). Per germline, CDR1 MSHET and CDR2 SYDVDS. V gave up 3 bases and J gave up 8 bases, with 12 bases separating them. The CDR3 runs to 13 residues. The part of the CDR3 DNA that was read is TGTGCTAGCAGTTTGGCAGGGAAGGCCACCTTGTAC. Its protein product is CASSLAGKATLY. In full, the CDR3 reads CASSLAGKATLYF.

About this clone itself: Here the gene names and germline are mouse. The sequenced part of the CDR3 DNA is TGTGCCAGCAGTTTCAGCCTCACAGAAGTCTTC. It is translated as CASSFSLTEVF. The entire CDR3 is CASSFSLTEVFF. This sequence joins TRBV13-1 and TRBJ1-1; the D is unclear. With the read ending 1 residue before the CDR3 end, the germline J gene is used to fill in that end. This CDR3 spans 12 amino acids. The V gene lost 4 bases and the J gene lost 4 bases, with 8 bases spanning the gap. Germline V gives CDR1 NSHNY, CDR2 SYGAGN.

This clone came up a few times. Genes and germline are mouse. CDR3 DNA (partial): TGTGCCAGCAGTCCCATAGGGGGCGGTGCAGAAACGCTGTAT. Translation: CASSPIGGGAETLY. The full-length CDR3 reads as CASSPIGGGAETLYF. The chain carries TRBV26 and TRBJ2-3; TRBD1 is a possible D gene (7 bases). The missing CDR3 end, 1 residue past where the read stops, is filled in from the germline J gene. Germline lookup yields CDR1 KGHPV and CDR2 FQNQEV (reference sequence). The CDR3 extends over 15 amino acids. Trimming took off 4 bases at V and 1 base at J, with 12 bases between the two ends.

There are a few counts of this clone. Mouse gene names apply. This chain's CDR3 is CASSLIGQAGNTLYF. The sequenced part of the CDR3 DNA is TGTGCCAGCAGTCTGATAGGACAGGCTGGAAATACGCTCTAT. The chain recombines TRBV26 with TRBJ1-3; 7 nucleotides line up with TRBD1. The read terminates 1 residue before the CDR3 end, so the remaining end is supplied by the germline J gene. This CDR3 comprises 15 residues. CDR1 KGHPV and CDR2 FQNQEV come from the germline V gene (reference sequence). V lost 2 bases and J lost 2; bases outside the gene matches: 3. The full variable domain, completed using reference TRBV26 and TRBJ1-3, is NSKVIQTPRYLVKGQGQKAKMRCIPEKGHPVVFWYQQNKNNEFKFLINFQNQEVLQQIDMTEKRFSAECPSNSPCSLEIQSSEAGDSALYLCASSLIGQAGNTLYFGEGSRLIVV.

Of note for this clone: Gene names and germline match the mouse. Read data end 1 residue before the CDR3 end; the end is taken from the germline J gene. This chain uses TRBV13-2 with TRBJ2-4, with 12 positions matching TRBD2. V dropped 8 bases and J dropped 3; count of bases not matched to a gene: 4. The germline CDR1 and CDR2 sequences are NNHNN and SYGAGS (reference sequence). CDR3 length: 14 residues. CDR3 sequence: CARGLGGVQNTLYF. The sequenced part of the CDR3 DNA is TGTGCCAGAGGACTGGGGGGGGTACAAAACACCTTGTAC.

This clone is judged large. Gene names denote mouse genes. The CDR3 end falls 1 residue outside the read, so it is completed with the germline J gene. V and J are TRBV26 and TRBJ2-1; 7 nucleotides agree with TRBD1. The CDR3 loop spans 15 amino acids. V dropped 2 bases and J dropped 0; count of bases not matched to a gene: 1. Per the germline V gene, CDR1 is KGHPV and CDR2 is FQNQEV (reference sequence). CDR3 DNA (partial): TGTGCCAGCAGTCTGGGGACAGTTAACTATGCTGAGCAGTTC. Protein product: CASSLGTVNYAEQF. The CDR3 as a whole reads CASSLGTVNYAEQFF.

This clone was detected only a few times. Each gene name is a mouse one. With the read ending 1 residue before the CDR3 end, the germline J gene is used to fill in that end. The chain couples TRBV23 to TRBJ2-4; the table's D gene call, TRBD1, was not cross checked with the DNA. This CDR3 region has 14 residues. Germline V gene lookup returns CDR1 KGHTA and CDR2 FQNQQP. CDR3 DNA, as far as it was read: TGCTCCAGCAGTCAAGGACAGGGTCAAAACACCTTGTAC. Translating gives CSSSQGQGQNTLY. The complete CDR3 sequence is CSSSQGQGQNTLYF. Complete variable domain (other parts from reference TRBV23 and TRBJ2-4): DAAVTQKPRYLIKMKGQEAEMKCIPEKGHTAVFWYQQKQSKELKFLIYFQNQQPLDQIDMVKERFSAVCPSSSLCSLGIRTCEAEDSALYLCSSSQGQGQNTLYFGAGTRLSVL.

Comments on this clone: The listed genes are named as in mouse. From the germline J gene comes the end of the CDR3, since the read stops 1 residue before it. The J gene is TRBJ2-5, the V gene TRBV26, with 8 positions matching TRBD1. Germline values: CDR1 KGHPV, CDR2 FQNQEV (reference sequence). This CDR3 comprises 12 residues. The trim removed 6 bases at V and 4 bases at J, leaving 0 bases unmatched. CDR3 DNA, as far as it was read: TGTGCCAGCAGGACAGGGGAAGACACCCAGTAC. Protein sequence: CASRTGEDTQY. The CDR3, in full, reads CASRTGEDTQYF.

A word on this clone: Any gene name here is a mouse gene name. The CDR3 DNA, read in part, is TGCACCTGCAGTCTGGGGGATCAAAACACCTTGTAC. It codes for CTCSLGDQNTLY. The entire CDR3 protein reads CTCSLGDQNTLYF. J is TRBJ2-4 and V is TRBV1, with 7 bases fitting TRBD2. The DNA ends 1 residue before the CDR3 does, and the rest of the CDR3 is filled in from the germline J gene. The germline V gene encodes CDR1 NSQYPW and CDR2 LRSPGD (reference sequence). The CDR3 is 13 residues long. V was clipped by 5 bases and J by 2 bases; unmatched bases: 1.

By share of the sample, this clone is medium-sized. Here the gene names and germline are mouse. The DNA ends 1 residue before the CDR3 does, and the rest of the CDR3 is filled in from the germline J gene. J is TRBJ1-4 and V is TRBV31; 7 bases are a match to TRBD1. This CDR3 has 14 amino acids. The ends lost 3 bases at V and 1 base at J; junction bases unmatched: 2. Germline V gene sequence: CDR1 GKSSPN, CDR2 SITVG. CDR3 region: CAWSRDSSNERLFF. The covered CDR3 bases are TGTGCCTGGAGCCGGGACAGTTCCAACGAAAGATTATTT.

A note on this clone: Genes and germline come from the mouse. With the read ending 1 residue before the CDR3 end, the germline J gene is used to fill in that end. The genes are TRBV26 and TRBJ1-4; D gene uncertain. Trimming pared 7 bases from V and 8 bases from J, leaving 14 bases between. The CDR3 extends over 13 amino acids. In germline, CDR1 is KGHPV, CDR2 FQNQEV (reference sequence). The covered CDR3 bases are TGTGCCAGCACCCTGGGCGCGAGGGAAAGATTATTT. It encodes CASTLGARERLF. The full CDR3 sequence reads CASTLGARERLFF.